These 2 T cell receptor beta chains share one sample of origin, sequenced in a study of blood T cell repertoires in COVID-19. Clones were sequenced by immunoSEQ multiplex PCR, and TCRdb holds only the in-frame ones, with some missing. The repertoire has under 350,000 clones, around nine tenths of them found once; the top ten carry less than 2%. The source material was PBMCs or T cells enriched from blood (not recorded which). All receptors come from a woman between 35 and 50 years old who had recovered from COVID-19.

About this clone itself: The same CDR3 arises from other DNA sequences in this sample as well. The V call is TRBV6-5, the J call TRBJ2-7, with 10 nucleotides matching TRBD1. Trimming cost V 2 bases and J 4 bases; bases outside gene matches: 2. Per the germline V gene, CDR1 is MNHEY and CDR2 is SVGAGI. This CDR3 contains 14 residues. Here the CDR3 DNA reads TGTGCCAGCAGTTACCCGGGACAGGGGTACGAGCAGTACTTC. Encoded protein: CASSYPGQGYEQYF.

The chain uses TRBV7-8 and TRBJ1-2; D is unresolved. The CDR3 loop spans 14 amino acids. CDR1 is SGHVS and CDR2 is FQNEAQ in the germline V gene. V was clipped by 5 bases and J by 7 bases, with 17 bases between them. CDR3 in DNA: TGTGCCAGCAGCCCGCCGCCTACGAATCGTGGCTACACCTTC. It specifies CASSPPPTNRGYTF.